What follows is one T cell receptor beta chain and its context. The target antigen is unknown. The V segment lost 4 bases and the J segment 6 bases; nucleotides outside the gene matches: 7. From germline, CDR1 is LNHDA and CDR2 SQIVND (reference sequence). The CDR3 has 14 amino acids. This record belongs to a study of OX40 agonist ivuxolimab in advanced cancers. The overall study: Patients treated during dose escalation were battling hepatocellular carcinoma, melanoma, renal cell or head and neck cancer. Aged roughly 23 to 80 with a mean of approximately 57 years, they were less than 90% male.

General study findings and limits: The 0.1-3.0 mg/kg partial responders had among the lowest clonal expansion. Average numbers of expanded clones were greater in CD8+ T cells than in CD4+.

TCRdb's table, derived via immunoSEQ multiplex PCR, lists solely in-frame clones and lacks some. Among 56,000 or so clones listed, about 85% were seen once. This clonotype was sampled from an adult with an advanced solid tumor such as melanoma, head and neck, liver or kidney cancer. The chain couples TRBV19 to TRBJ2-3, with 7 bases aligning to TRBD2. Sequences were derived from CD4+ or CD8+ T cells sorted from blood, sampled in a trial of the OX40 agonist ivuxolimab. CDR3 amino acids: CASSSRGSRDTQYF. DNA for the CDR3: TGTGCCAGTAGTAGTCGCGGGAGTCGTGATACGCAGTATTTT.